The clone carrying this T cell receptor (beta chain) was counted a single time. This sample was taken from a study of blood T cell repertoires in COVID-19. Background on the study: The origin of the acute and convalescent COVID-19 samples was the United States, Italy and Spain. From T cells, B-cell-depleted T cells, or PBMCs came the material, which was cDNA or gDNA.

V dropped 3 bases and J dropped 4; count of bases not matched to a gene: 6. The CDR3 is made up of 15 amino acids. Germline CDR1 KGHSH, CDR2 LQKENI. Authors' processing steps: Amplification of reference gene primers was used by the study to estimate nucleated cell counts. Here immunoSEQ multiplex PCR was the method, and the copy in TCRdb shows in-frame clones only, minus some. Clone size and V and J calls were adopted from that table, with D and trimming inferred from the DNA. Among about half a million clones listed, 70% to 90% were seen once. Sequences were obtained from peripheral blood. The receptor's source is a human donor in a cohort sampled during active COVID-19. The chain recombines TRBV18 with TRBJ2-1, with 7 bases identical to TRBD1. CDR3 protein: CASSPPVQGYNEQFF. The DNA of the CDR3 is TGTGCCAGCTCACCGCCCGTACAGGGGTACAATGAGCAGTTCTTC. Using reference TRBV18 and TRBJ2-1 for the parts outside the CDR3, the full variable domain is NAGVMQNPRHLVRRRGQEARLRCSPMKGHSHVYWYRQLPEEGLKFMVYLQKENIIDESGMPKERFSAEFPKEGPSILRIQQVVRGDSAAYFCASSPPVQGYNEQFFGPGTRLTVL.